A selection of T cell receptor beta chains follows, all from one sample in a study of blood T cell repertoires in COVID-19. The repertoire was sequenced with immunoSEQ multiplex PCR; TCRdb's copy has only in-frame clones and lacks some. The sample records about 110,000 clones, about two thirds being singletons. The sample taken for sequencing was peripheral blood. All receptors come from a woman in her thirties or forties with acute or convalescent COVID-19. The CDR3 runs from the conserved cysteine through the conserved F or W. Each record gives: J gene, clone size, V gene, D gene, CDR3 length, CDR3 DNA, CDR3 protein. D genes are given only for firm matches. Size is stated for part of the rows, as once, few or many counts, or as a class when the clone is expanded.

j_gene: TRBJ1-5
abundance: -
v_gene: TRBV6-5
d_gene: -
len: 12
CDR3nt: TGTGCCAGCAGGACAGGCGTTCAGCCCCAGCATTTT
CDR3aa: CASRTGVQPQHF

j_gene: TRBJ2-2
abundance: once
v_gene: TRBV5-1
d_gene: -
len: 13
CDR3nt: TGCGCCAGCAGCTTGGGGGACACCAGGGAGCTGTTTTTT
CDR3aa: CASSLGDTRELFF

j_gene: TRBJ1-2
abundance: -
v_gene: TRBV6-5
d_gene: -
len: 14
CDR3nt: TGTGCCAGCAGTTATAGGCAGGGGCTCTATGGCTACACCTTC
CDR3aa: CASSYRQGLYGYTF

j_gene: TRBJ1-6
abundance: few
v_gene: TRBV5-1
d_gene: TRBD1
len: 14
CDR3nt: TGCGCCAGCAGGACCGGACAGGATAATTCACCCCTCCACTTT
CDR3aa: CASRTGQDNSPLHF

j_gene: TRBJ2-7
abundance: -
v_gene: TRBV4-1
d_gene: -
len: 14
CDR3nt: TGCGCCAGCAGCCAAGACCCGGGGAACTACGAGCAGTACTTC
CDR3aa: CASSQDPGNYEQYF

j_gene: TRBJ2-7
abundance: -
v_gene: TRBV5-4
d_gene: TRBD1
len: 15
CDR3nt: TGTGCCAGCAGCTCTGGACAGGCCGTCGGCTACGAGCAGTACTTC
CDR3aa: CASSSGQAVGYEQYF

j_gene: TRBJ2-7
abundance: -
v_gene: TRBV19
d_gene: TRBD1
len: 13
CDR3nt: TGTGCCAGTATCGAAGACAGGGGCTACGAGCAGTACTTC
CDR3aa: CASIEDRGYEQYF

j_gene: TRBJ2-7
abundance: -
v_gene: TRBV7-2
d_gene: -
len: 14
CDR3nt: TGTGCCAGCAGCTTATTGGGGCCCCAGGGCCCAAAGTACTTC
CDR3aa: CASSLLGPQGPKYF

j_gene: TRBJ1-2
abundance: few
v_gene: TRBV6-6
d_gene: -
len: 12
CDR3nt: TGTGCCAGCAGTTCCCAGAACTATGGCTACACCTTC
CDR3aa: CASSSQNYGYTF

j_gene: TRBJ1-1
abundance: -
v_gene: TRBV9
d_gene: -
len: 12
CDR3nt: TGTGCCAGCAGCGAGGGGGGGACTGAAGCTTTCTTT
CDR3aa: CASSEGGTEAFF

j_gene: TRBJ2-1
abundance: few
v_gene: TRBV7-9
d_gene: TRBD2
len: 14
CDR3nt: TGTGCCAGCAGCGGACTAGCGGTTAGCAATGAGCAGTTCTTC
CDR3aa: CASSGLAVSNEQFF

j_gene: TRBJ1-5
abundance: -
v_gene: TRBV7-6
d_gene: -
len: 18
CDR3nt: TGTGCCAGCAGCTTAGAGGCTCGGTCAGGGAACGGCAATCAGCCCCAGCATTTT
CDR3aa: CASSLEARSGNGNQPQHF

j_gene: TRBJ2-5
abundance: -
v_gene: TRBV11-2
d_gene: -
len: 15
CDR3nt: TGTGCCAGCAGCTTAGACGCCCAGTACCAAGAGACCCAGTACTTC
CDR3aa: CASSLDAQYQETQYF

j_gene: TRBJ1-2
abundance: -
v_gene: TRBV5-4
d_gene: -
len: 16
CDR3nt: TGTGCCAGCAGCCGACAGACTGGGGACACTAACTATGGCTACACCTTC
CDR3aa: CASSRQTGDTNYGYTF

j_gene: TRBJ2-5
abundance: -
v_gene: TRBV4-3
d_gene: -
len: 15
CDR3nt: TGCGCCAGCAGCCAAGATATGGACTTAAAAGAGACCCAGTACTTC
CDR3aa: CASSQDMDLKETQYF

j_gene: TRBJ1-6
abundance: -
v_gene: TRBV19
d_gene: TRBD1
len: 16
CDR3nt: TGTGCCAGTAGTTCTCTAGACAGGGGACGGAATTCACCCCTCCACTTT
CDR3aa: CASSSLDRGRNSPLHF

j_gene: TRBJ2-2
abundance: once
v_gene: TRBV19
d_gene: TRBD1
len: 15
CDR3nt: TGTGCCAGTAGCCAAGGGGGCGCAAGCACCGGGGAGCTGTTTTTT
CDR3aa: CASSQGGASTGELFF

j_gene: TRBJ1-2
abundance: once
v_gene: TRBV21-1
d_gene: -
len: 15
CDR3nt: TGTGCCAGCAGCAAACGGGACAGGGAGATTTATGGCTACACCTTC
CDR3aa: CASSKRDREIYGYTF

j_gene: TRBJ1-1
abundance: -
v_gene: TRBV18
d_gene: -
len: 12
CDR3nt: TGTGCCAGCTCATTAGGGGTCACTGAAGCTTTCTTT
CDR3aa: CASSLGVTEAFF

j_gene: TRBJ2-1
abundance: -
v_gene: TRBV6-5
d_gene: -
len: 14
CDR3nt: TGTGCCAGCAGTCCCAGGGACACCTACAATGAGCAGTTCTTC
CDR3aa: CASSPRDTYNEQFF

j_gene: TRBJ2-5
abundance: -
v_gene: TRBV9
d_gene: TRBD2
len: 14
CDR3nt: TGTGCCAGCAGCGGCGGGGGGCCACAAGAGACCCAGTACTTC
CDR3aa: CASSGGGPQETQYF

j_gene: TRBJ2-5
abundance: -
v_gene: TRBV5-1
d_gene: -
len: 14
CDR3nt: TGCGCCAGCAGCTTGCAACAGGGAAGGGAGACCCAGTACTTC
CDR3aa: CASSLQQGRETQYF

j_gene: TRBJ2-2
abundance: -
v_gene: TRBV11-2
d_gene: TRBD1
len: 15
CDR3nt: TGTGCCAGCAGACTGGGGACAGGGACGACCGGGGAGCTGTTTTTT
CDR3aa: CASRLGTGTTGELFF